This TCR beta chain is from a study of blood T cell repertoires in COVID-19. Study-wide background: In each case, the material was cDNA or gDNA derived from T cells, B-cell-depleted T cells, or PBMCs.

Clones were read by immunoSEQ multiplex PCR, and TCRdb kept only the in-frame ones, dropping some. Found here are fewer than 250,000 clones, around 90% of them singletons; the top ten hold over 2.5%. The CDR3 is made up of 15 amino acids. Germline CDR1 SGHTA, CDR2 FQGNSA. V was clipped by 1 base and J by 7 bases; unmatched bases: 6. The source is a man aged 55-75 years with acute or convalescent COVID-19. The chain employs TRBV7-2 and TRBJ1-4, with TRBD1 identical over 7 bases. The sequenced sample consisted of peripheral blood. CDR3 region: CASSLGDRRIEKLFF. CDR3 bases: TGTGCCAGCAGCTTAGGGGACAGAAGGATTGAAAAACTGTTTTTT.